These 29 T cell receptor beta chains were all obtained from the same sample, sequenced in a study of blood T cells in healthy people across ages. Alongside a J-beta primer mix, a sample-barcoded 5' primer served in a second PCR lasting roughly 6 to 11 cycles. TCRdb analysed the 5' RACE reads with MiXCR anew, one entry per CDR3 protein. The sample contains about 830,000 distinct CDR3 sequences, less than 80% of which appear only once. The sequencing sample was made of blood. The receptors come from a man aged 25-45 years in good health.

This clonotype has a handful of counts. This chain uses TRBV25-1 with TRBJ2-1; 10 bases line up with TRBD2. Germline V CDR1 and CDR2: MGHDK, SYGVNS. CDR3 length: 15 amino acids. The junction had 5 bases not matched to a gene; V was cut back by 3 bases and J by 6 bases. The CDR3 here is CASSDGVAGGNEQFF. In DNA form, the CDR3 reads TGTGCCAGCAGTGATGGGGTAGCGGGGGGCAATGAGCAGTTCTTC.

The gene calls are TRBV10-3 and TRBJ2-7, with 8 bases identical to TRBD1. The trim removed 2 bases at V and 5 bases at J, leaving 8 bases unmatched. This CDR3 is built from 15 residues. CDR1 and CDR2 (germline): ENHRY, SYGVKD. DNA for the CDR3: TGTGCCATCAGTGAGGGCCCCAGGGGGCCCGACGAGCAGTACTTC. It yields the protein CAISEGPRGPDEQYF.

The chain recombines TRBV27 with TRBJ2-1, with 11 nucleotides matching TRBD2. The germline V gene has CDR1 MNHEY and CDR2 SMNVEV (reference sequence). The CDR3 has 15 amino acids. The V gene end was trimmed by 5 bases and the J gene end by 6 bases; junction bases not matched to a gene: 6. The CDR3 loop reads CASSVGLAESNEQFF. As DNA, the CDR3 is TGTGCCAGCAGTGTGGGACTAGCGGAGTCCAATGAGCAGTTCTTC.

The V call is TRBV29-1, the J call TRBJ2-3, with a tentative D call TRBD2 (5 bases). The CDR3 runs 15 residues. V was cut by 1 base and J by 1 base, with 12 bases left in between. Germline loops: CDR1 SQVTM, CDR2 ANQGSEA. The CDR3 reads CSVEVPSPRTDTQYF. The CDR3, as DNA: TGCAGCGTTGAAGTACCTAGCCCTCGCACAGATACGCAGTATTTT.

The genes are TRBV21-1 and TRBJ1-2; the DNA was not used to check the table's D call, TRBD1. TRBV21-1 is listed as a pseudogene. This CDR3 has 18 residues. As DNA, the CDR3 is TGTGCCAGCAGAGCGCTGGGACAGGGGGTTCCCGCGAACTATGGCTACACCTTC. It specifies CASRALGQGVPANYGYTF.

The rearrangement joins TRBV2 to TRBJ2-2; D possibly corresponds to TRBD1 (5 bases). Between the trimmed V and J ends, which lost 2 bases and 1 base, there was a span of 23 bases. In germline, CDR1 is SNHLY, CDR2 FYNNEI. CDR3 size: 20 residues. The DNA for the CDR3 is TGTGCCAGCAGTGAACGCCGTAGGGGTCTAGGGCTCGGGAACACCGGGGAGCTGTTTTTT. It yields the protein CASSERRRGLGLGNTGELFF.

This chain uses TRBV9 with TRBJ2-5; 9 bases map to TRBD2. The CDR3 runs to 15 residues. The V gene's germline CDR1 is SGDLS and CDR2 YYNGEE. Losses at the gene ends were 4 bases for V and 2 bases for J; bases not matched to a gene: 6. The CDR3, as DNA: TGTGCCAGCAGCTCCCTAGCGGGGCATCAAGAGACCCAGTACTTC. It yields the protein CASSSLAGHQETQYF.

The rearrangement joins TRBV20-1 to TRBJ2-7, with D uncertain. Between the trimmed V and J ends, which lost 0 bases and 1 base, there was a span of 7 bases. The germline gives CDR1 DFQATT, CDR2 SNEGSKA (reference sequence). The CDR3 extends over 13 amino acids. CDR3 DNA: TGCAGTGCTAGAGATCTTAAATCCTACGAGCAGTACTTC. Translation: CSARDLKSYEQYF.

V gene TRBV12-3 or TRBV12-4 combines with J gene TRBJ2-1; possible D gene TRBD2, 5 bases. The CDR3 spans 16 residues. V was trimmed by 6 bases and J by 0 bases, leaving 15 bases between them. CDR3 loop: CASSPILGSSYNEQFF. The CDR3 region has the DNA TGTGCCAGCAGCCCCATTTTGGGGAGCTCCTACAATGAGCAGTTCTTC.

This chain uses TRBV27 with TRBJ2-3; TRBD2 matches at 11 bases. V trimming: 7 bases; J trimming: 2 bases; junction bases outside the gene matches: 8. Germline lookup yields CDR1 MNHEY and CDR2 SMNVEV (reference sequence). The CDR3 extends over 16 amino acids. This CDR3 reads CASNLLAGGPTDTQYF. The CDR3 DNA reads TGTGCCAGCAACCTCCTAGCGGGGGGACCCACAGATACGCAGTATTTT.

Only a few counts were recorded for this clonotype. This rearrangement joins TRBV20-1 to TRBJ2-5, with D possibly TRBD1 on 5 matching bases. The J call is in doubt because the DNA end fits TRBJ2-7 better. Germline V gives CDR1 DFQATT, CDR2 SNEGSKA (reference sequence). The CDR3 sequence is 11 residues long. Written as DNA, the CDR3 is TGCAGTGGGGAAGGGGCAGCCGAGCAGTACTTC. It specifies CSGEGAAEQYF.

In its sample, this clonotype was seen a few times. The V and J genes are TRBV4-2 and TRBJ2-5; 9 nucleotides agree with TRBD2. CDR1 and CDR2 from the germline V gene are LGHNA and YNFKEQ. This CDR3 has 16 residues. After removal of 1 base from V and 5 bases from J, the junction contained 8 bases not matched to a gene. CDR3 sequence reads: CASSQVTAGGMETQYF. The CDR3 coding sequence is TGTGCCAGCAGCCAAGTAACAGCGGGGGGAATGGAGACCCAGTACTTC.

The chain links TRBV12-3 or TRBV12-4 to TRBJ2-5; D unclear. The CDR3 loop spans 11 amino acids. V lost 5 bases to trimming and J lost 5 bases, with 6 bases between them. The CDR3 DNA reads TGTGCCAGCAGTATCCTGGAGACCCAGTACTTC. Protein sequence: CASSILETQYF.

The DNA of the CDR3 is TGCGCCAGCAGCACCGCTTCTGGGGCCAACGTCCTGACTTTC. Translation: CASSTASGANVLTF. The rearrangement links TRBV5-1 to TRBJ2-6; D is unresolved. Germline lookup yields CDR1 SGHRS and CDR2 YFSETQ. The CDR3 contains 14 residues. Trimming removed 4 bases at V and 1 base at J, with 6 bases between.

The chain uses TRBV12-3 or TRBV12-4 and TRBJ1-4; D unresolved. The CDR3 has 15 residues. Trimming removed 6 bases at V and 7 bases at J, with 18 bases between. The CDR3 is CASSVVGISGEKLFF. For the CDR3, the DNA is TGTGCCAGCAGCGTAGTGGGGATCTCGGGTGAAAAACTGTTTTTT.

This clonotype was observed a few times. This rearrangement joins TRBV5-1 to TRBJ2-1, with 7 bases lining up with TRBD2. The V gene's germline CDR1 is SGHRS and CDR2 YFSETQ. The CDR3 extends over 15 amino acids. Unmatched junction bases numbered 10, after V lost 4 bases and J lost 6 bases. The CDR3 DNA sequence: TGCGCCAGCAGCCGGACCGGGACGGGAGGCAATGAGCAGTTCTTC. The encoded protein is CASSRTGTGGNEQFF.

The gene calls are TRBV7-2 and TRBJ2-3, with 12 bases that match TRBD2. This CDR3 contains 15 residues. After removal of 5 bases from V and 6 bases from J, the junction contained 6 bases not matched to a gene. Germline V gene lookup returns CDR1 SGHTA and CDR2 FQGNSA. The CDR3 reads CASSNGLAGTDTQYF. The CDR3 DNA follows: TGTGCCAGCAGCAACGGACTAGCGGGGACGGATACGCAGTATTTT. The full variable domain, with the rest looked up from reference TRBV7-2 and TRBJ2-3, is GAGVSQSPSNKVTEKGKDVELRCDPISGHTALYWYRQSLGQGLEFLIYFQGNSAPDKSGLPSDRFSAERTGGSVSTLTIQRTQQEDSAVYLCASSNGLAGTDTQYFGPGTRLTVL.

The chain joins TRBV6-2 or TRBV6-3 to TRBJ2-6; 7 bases fit TRBD1. Unmatched junction bases numbered 3, after V lost 5 bases and J lost 2 bases. This CDR3 spans 15 amino acids. CDR1 and CDR2 from the germline V gene are MNHEY and SVGEGT. CDR3 bases: TGTGCCAGCAGTAACGGGACAGCTGGGGCCAACGTCCTGACTTTC. It encodes CASSNGTAGANVLTF.

The chain employs TRBV20-1 and TRBJ1-5; D unclear. Per germline, CDR1 DFQATT and CDR2 SNEGSKA (reference sequence). There are 13 residues in the CDR3. V dropped 4 bases and J dropped 0 bases, with 7 bases sitting between them. As DNA, the CDR3 is TGCAGTGCTAAAGTATATAGCAATCAGCCCCAGCATTTT. This translates into CSAKVYSNQPQHF.

The chain's CDR3 is CSASDPEAQYF. The CDR3 DNA is TGCAGTGCTAGTGACCCCGAGGCCCAGTACTTC. The chain employs TRBV20-1 and TRBJ2-7; no clear D. Trimming shortened V by 3 bases and J by 10 bases, and 13 bases separated the two germline ends. In germline, CDR1 is DFQATT, CDR2 SNEGSKA (reference sequence). This CDR3 is 11 amino acids long.

The rearrangement joins TRBV10-3 to TRBJ2-4; possible D gene TRBD2, 5 bases. Per the germline V gene, CDR1 is ENHRY and CDR2 is SYGVKD. The CDR3 extends over 14 amino acids. V dropped 10 bases and J dropped 6 bases, with 19 bases sitting between them. Here the CDR3 reads CATSWVQEANIQYF. In nucleotides, the CDR3 is TGTGCCACCTCATGGGTGCAGGAGGCAAACATTCAGTACTTC.

Only a few counts were recorded for this clonotype. The gene calls are TRBV4-3 and TRBJ2-1; TRBD2 is a possible D gene (6 bases). Trimming shortened V by 0 bases and J by 3 bases, and 12 bases separated the two germline ends. This CDR3 has 16 amino acids. Germline values: CDR1 LGHNA, CDR2 YSLEER. This chain's CDR3 is CASSQDTAGGYNEQFF. CDR3 in DNA: TGCGCCAGCAGCCAAGATACGGCCGGGGGCTACAATGAGCAGTTCTTC.

This chain uses TRBV28 with TRBJ2-1; 8 positions match TRBD2. The CDR3 totals 16 residues. CDR1 and CDR2 (germline): MDHEN, SYDVKM. V dropped 4 bases and J dropped 5; count of bases not matched to a gene: 10. CDR3 nucleotide sequence: TGTGCCAGCAGTTCCTCGGGAGAGCGGGGGCACAATGAGCAGTTCTTC. This gives the protein CASSSSGERGHNEQFF.

The rearrangement links TRBV6-6 to TRBJ1-2, with a possible D match to TRBD1 (5 bases). The V gene's germline CDR1 is MNHNY and CDR2 SVGAGI (reference sequence). The V end was cut by 2 bases, the J end by 8 bases, with 9 bases between. The CDR3 length is 12 residues. DNA for the CDR3: TGTGCCAGCAGTTACCTAACAGGAGGCTACACCTTC. Translated: CASSYLTGGYTF.

This clonotype appeared once. V and J are TRBV27 and TRBJ1-5, with unresolved D. Looked up from germline, CDR1 is MNHEY and CDR2 is SMNVEV (reference sequence). The V end lost 2 bases, the J end lost 1 base, and 12 bases lay between the germline ends. The CDR3 has 16 amino acids. The CDR3: CASSLKGTRSNQPQHF. DNA for the CDR3: TGTGCCAGCAGTTTAAAAGGCACCCGCAGCAATCAGCCCCAGCATTTT.

The chain links TRBV7-9 to TRBJ1-1, with D perhaps TRBD1 (6 bases). The CDR3 loop spans 13 amino acids. The V end was cut by 8 bases, the J end by 0 bases, with 10 bases between. The germline CDR1 and CDR2 sequences are SEHNR and FQNEAQ (reference sequence). DNA of the CDR3: TGTGCCAGCGGGGGCGGGATGAACACTGAAGCTTTCTTT. Amino acids: CASGGGMNTEAFF. The variable domain in full, with the rest retrieved from reference TRBV7-9 and TRBJ1-1, is DTGVSQNPRHKITKRGQNVTFRCDPISEHNRLYWYRQTLGQGPEFLTYFQNEAQLEKSRLLSDRFSAERPKGSFSTLEIQRTEQGDSAMYLCASGGGMNTEAFFGQGTRLTVV.

CDR3 DNA sequence: TGTGCCAGCAGCTTACTAGACAGGGAAGAGACCCAGTTCTTC. The encoded protein is CASSLLDREETQFF. V is TRBV7-8 and J is TRBJ2-1; TRBD1 matches 7 bases. J gave up 13 bases and V 2 bases, and 11 bases lay outside the gene matches. The germline V gene encodes CDR1 SGHVS and CDR2 FQNEAQ. The CDR3 runs 14 residues.

This clonotype was detected only a few times. This rearrangement joins TRBV29-1 to TRBJ1-4, with D uncertain. Germline V gene sequence: CDR1 SQVTM, CDR2 ANQGSEA. The CDR3 covers 12 residues. V lost 5 bases to trimming and J lost 2 bases, with 6 bases between them. CDR3 residues: CSVLVTNEKLFF. The CDR3 bases are TGCAGCGTTCTTGTGACTAATGAAAAACTGTTTTTT.

The rearrangement links TRBV20-1 to TRBJ1-6; TRBD1 aligns across 10 bases. CDR1 is DFQATT, CDR2 SNEGSKA, per germline (reference sequence). This CDR3 region has 17 residues. With 6 bases clipped from V and 0 bases from J, the junction kept 8 bases outside the gene matches. CDR3 loop: CSAWDRGHSSYNSPLHF. CDR3 nucleotides: TGCAGTGCGTGGGACAGGGGACATAGCTCCTATAATTCACCCCTCCACTTT.